These T cell receptor beta chains were read from a single sample in a study of cytomegalovirus exposure and HLA in healthy donors. Profiled with immunoSEQ multiplex PCR; TCRdb holds only in-frame clones, not every one. Recorded for this sample: 150,000 to 200,000 clones. Sample: PBMCs. These receptors came from a boy between 10 and 17 years old in good health and CMV-seronegative. CDR3s include the opening cysteine and the closing phenylalanine or tryptophan. The D gene is left open where the match is weak.

j_gene | v_gene | d_gene | CDR3nt | CDR3aa
TRBJ1-5 | TRBV6-6 | TRBD1 | TGTGCCAGCAAGGGGACAGACGGAAATCAGCCCCAGCATTTT | CASKGTDGNQPQHF
TRBJ2-7 | TRBV2 | . | TGTGCCAGCAGCGGACAGAACTACGAGCAGTACTTC | CASSGQNYEQYF
TRBJ1-2 | TRBV5-6 | . | TGTGCCAGCAGCAGGGAGGAATATGGCTACACCTTC | CASSREEYGYTF
TRBJ1-1 | TRBV19 | . | TGTGCCAGTCGACTACAGCAAGCGAACACTGAAGCTTTCTTT | CASRLQQANTEAFF
TRBJ1-2 | TRBV7-9 | TRBD1 | TGTGCCAGCAGCGAACCGGGACAGGATACCTATGGCTACACCTTC | CASSEPGQDTYGYTF
TRBJ1-5 | TRBV4-1 | . | TGCGCCAGCAGCCAACCCGGAGGGCCCCAGCATTTT | CASSQPGGPQHF
TRBJ2-2 | TRBV4-2 | TRBD2 | TGTGCCAGCAGCCGTAGACTAGCGGGGGGGAACACCGGGGAGCTGTTTTTT | CASSRRLAGGNTGELFF
TRBJ1-1 | TRBV6-1 | . | TGTGCCAGCAGCCCGTATAGGAACACTGAAGCTTTCTTT | CASSPYRNTEAFF
TRBJ1-3 | TRBV4-2 | . | TGTGCCAGCAGCGACTCAAGGTATTGGAGCTCTGGAAACACCATATATTTT | CASSDSRYWSSGNTIYF
TRBJ1-5 | TRBV27 | . | TGTGCCAGCAGTTTAGGCGCCAGGGCAAGCAATCAGCCCCAGCATTTT | CASSLGARASNQPQHF
TRBJ2-3 | TRBV5-4 | . | TGTGCCAGCAAGCCGGACACTAGCACAGATACGCAGTATTTT | CASKPDTSTDTQYF
TRBJ1-6 | TRBV7-8 | . | TGTGCCAGCAGCTTAGGCAGCGGGAGCTCCTATAATTCACCCCTCCACTTT | CASSLGSGSSYNSPLHF
TRBJ1-1 | TRBV5-1 | . | TGCGCCAGCAGCTGGGCGGAGGAAGGCACTGAAGCTTTCTTT | CASSWAEEGTEAFF
TRBJ2-7 | TRBV7-2 | TRBD1 | TGTGCCAGCAGCTTCGGCAGGGACAGGGGGCTTTACGAGCAGTACTTC | CASSFGRDRGLYEQYF
TRBJ1-2 | TRBV7-8 | TRBD1 | TGTGCCAGCAGCTTAACCCTGACAGGGAACTATGGCTACACCTTC | CASSLTLTGNYGYTF
TRBJ2-1 | TRBV14 | . | TGTGCCAGCAGCCCCGACGCGCCTAGCTCCTACAATGAGCAGTTCTTC | CASSPDAPSSYNEQFF
TRBJ1-2 | TRBV5-4 | TRBD1 | TGTGCCAGCAGCTTGGATCGGGCAGGGGGACGAGGCTACACCTTC | CASSLDRAGGRGYTF
TRBJ1-2 | TRBV5-8 | . | TGTGCCAGCACCCGAGGCAACTATGGCTACACCTTC | CASTRGNYGYTF
TRBJ1-2 | TRBV18 | TRBD1 | TGTGCCAGCTCACCAGAGAGGGGGCAGGGCTACACCTTC | CASSPERGQGYTF
TRBJ2-5 | TRBV11-2 | TRBD2 | TGTGCCAGCAGCCCTGAACTAGCGGGGATGGTAGAGACCCAGTACTTC | CASSPELAGMVETQYF
TRBJ2-1 | TRBV7-8 | . | TGTGCCAGCAGCTTAGGCAGGGCCTACAATGAGCAGTTCTTC | CASSLGRAYNEQFF
TRBJ2-2 | TRBV19 | . | TGTGCCACATGGCGGGGAAACGGGGAGCTGTTTTTT | CATWRGNGELFF
TRBJ1-5 | TRBV19 | TRBD1 | TGTGCCAGTAGATTAGGGACAGGTGGATCTCAGCCCCAGCATTTT | CASRLGTGGSQPQHF
TRBJ1-1 | TRBV5-6 | . | TGTGCCAGCAGCTTACTACAGGGTAGCACTGAAGCTTTCTTT | CASSLLQGSTEAFF
TRBJ2-7 | TRBV7-9 | . | TGTGCCAGCAGCTCTGGTAGGGGCCTTATTAGCTACGAGCAGTACTTC | CASSSGRGLISYEQYF
TRBJ1-1 | TRBV27 | . | TGTGCCAGCAGTTTAACAGAGACGGGGACTGAAGCTTTCTTT | CASSLTETGTEAFF
TRBJ2-7 | TRBV9 | TRBD1 | TGTGCCAGCAGCCCGGGACAGTCCTACGAGCAGTACTTC | CASSPGQSYEQYF
TRBJ2-7 | TRBV6-5 | TRBD1 | TGTGCCAGCAGAAAGGACAGGTCCGAGCAGTACTTC | CASRKDRSEQYF
TRBJ1-6 | TRBV28 | . | TGTGCCAGCAGTTCTAGGGTAACAGGAAAGCCCCACTTT | CASSSRVTGKPHF
TRBJ1-6 | TRBV9 | . | TGTGCCAGCAGCGTAGGGGGCGGATCACCCCTCCACTTT | CASSVGGGSPLHF
TRBJ2-7 | TRBV28 | TRBD2 | TGTGCCAGCAGTACCCATGTGGGGCGGGGGGACCTCTACGAGCAGTACTTC | CASSTHVGRGDLYEQYF
TRBJ1-3 | TRBV19 | . | TGTGCCAGTAGAGCTCATGAAAACACCATATATTTT | CASRAHENTIYF
TRBJ1-1 | TRBV27 | TRBD1 | TGTGCCAGCGTTAGGGGACAGGGGAGGTACACTGAAGCTTTCTTT | CASVRGQGRYTEAFF
TRBJ2-2 | TRBV6-6 | . | TGTGCCAGCAGTTACGGACCGGGGGTGGGTACCGGGGAGCTGTTTTTT | CASSYGPGVGTGELFF
TRBJ2-7 | TRBV10-3 | TRBD1 | TGTGCCATCAGTGAGGGAAGACAGGGCTACGAGCAGTACTTC | CAISEGRQGYEQYF
TRBJ1-2 | TRBV27 | . | TGTGCCAGCAGTCCCCGGCGGGCCTATGGCTACACCTTC | CASSPRRAYGYTF
TRBJ2-1 | TRBV5-1 | TRBD2 | TGCGCCAGCAGCCGAGCGGGAGACGACAATGAGCAGTTCTTC | CASSRAGDDNEQFF
TRBJ1-1 | TRBV6-6 | . | TGTGCCGCATTACACAGGAACACTGAAGCTTTCTTT | CAALHRNTEAFF
TRBJ2-5 | TRBV6-1 | TRBD2 | TGTGCCAGCAGTGGACTAGCGGGGGGCTCCCAAGAGACCCAGTACTTC | CASSGLAGGSQETQYF
TRBJ1-3 | TRBV11-2 | . | TGTGCCAGCAGCTTAGATCGCCCAGGGAGGGCTGGAAACACCATATATTTT | CASSLDRPGRAGNTIYF